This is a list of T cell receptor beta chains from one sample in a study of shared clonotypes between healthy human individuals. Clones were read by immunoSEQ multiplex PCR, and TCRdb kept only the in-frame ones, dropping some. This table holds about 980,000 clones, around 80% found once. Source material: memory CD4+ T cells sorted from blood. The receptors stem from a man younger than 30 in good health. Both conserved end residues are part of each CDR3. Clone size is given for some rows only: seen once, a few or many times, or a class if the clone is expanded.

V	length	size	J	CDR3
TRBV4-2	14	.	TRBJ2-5	CASSVSQGGETQYF
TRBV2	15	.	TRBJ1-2	CASSDQLGGGYGYTF
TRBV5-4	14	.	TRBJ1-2	CASSLGGANYGYTF
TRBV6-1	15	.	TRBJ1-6	CASAEGPGYNSPLHF
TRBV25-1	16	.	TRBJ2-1	CASARGGSLIVNEQFF
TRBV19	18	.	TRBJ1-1	CASSIHPGQGPMNTEAFF
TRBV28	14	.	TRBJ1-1	CASSLNRDSAGAFF
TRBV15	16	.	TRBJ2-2	CATSRGGSGATGELFF
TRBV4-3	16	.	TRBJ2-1	CASSQRTSGPNNEQFF
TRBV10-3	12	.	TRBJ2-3	CAISPSTDTQYF
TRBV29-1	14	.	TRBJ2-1	CSVVGQGAFNEQFF
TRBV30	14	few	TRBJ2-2	CAWSQGRGNRELFF
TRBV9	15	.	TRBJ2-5	CASSPRGSGAETQYF
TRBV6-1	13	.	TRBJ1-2	CASSREGGMGYTF
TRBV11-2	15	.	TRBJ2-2	CASSPQGQGAGELFF
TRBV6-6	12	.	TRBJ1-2	CAGGSLAYGYTF
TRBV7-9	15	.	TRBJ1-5	CASSFQGGSNQPQHF
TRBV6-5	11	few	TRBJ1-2	CASSQGDGYTF
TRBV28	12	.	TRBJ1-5	CASGTVYQPQHF
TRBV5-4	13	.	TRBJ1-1	CASSLVSNTEAFF
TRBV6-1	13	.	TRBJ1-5	CASSGSYNQPQHF
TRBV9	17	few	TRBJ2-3	CASSAGTSGGPGDTQYF